The source of this TCR beta chain is a study of graft-versus-host responses after intestinal transplantation. Across the whole study: As for transplant type, recipients had multivisceral, liver-intestinal, or isolated intestinal grafts. Anti-thymocyte globulin was used for induction in all recipients, who then took tacrolimus and steroids for roughly three years.

Study-wide findings and caveats: Graft-donor T cell macrochimerism in patients accompanied high graft-versus-host to host-versus-graft clonal ratios in allografts. Present in recipient marrow, GvH clones included some that appeared first in ileum or blood.

Method: immunoSEQ multiplex PCR; TCRdb's copy keeps in-frame clones and lacks some. This sample carries approximately 97,000 clones, 91% of them seen once, and the ten largest clones take roughly 0.2%. The V segment lost 5 bases and the J segment 4 bases; nucleotides outside the gene matches: 1. This CDR3 contains 13 residues. The germline V gene encodes CDR1 SGHAT and CDR2 FQNNGV. Regarding this clone: Its antigen is not known.

J is TRBJ2-5 and V is TRBV11-2, with 10 bases aligning to TRBD1. The material was unstimulated CD4+ T cells sorted from spleen or lymph node cells, obtained before transplant. This receptor was identified in a human donor who was the organ donor for an intestinal transplant. CDR3 residues: CASSRDRGETQYF. The CDR3 bases are TGTGCCAGCAGCCGGGACAGGGGAGAGACCCAGTACTTC.